Listed below are T cell receptor beta chains from one sample, sequenced in a study of T cells in Graves' hyperthyroidism and ophthalmopathy. One entry per CDR3 protein, called by TCRdb with MiXCR from the multiplex PCR reads. The table shows about 760,000 distinct CDR3 sequences, with 30% to 40% occurring only once. Material for sequencing was blood. All receptors derive from a woman in her 40s with Graves' hyperthyroidism. Each CDR3 is given with its conserved first and last residue. A D gene is named only where the DNA matches it firmly. Expanded clones get a size class; other rows say once, few or many, or leave the size out.

NA	TRBJ2-7	TRBV5-5	few	CASSWGRGSGEQYF	TGTGCCAGCAGCTGGGGCAGGGGATCTGGCGAGCAGTACTTC
NA	TRBJ1-6	TRBV29-1	NA	CSRVGGGSPLHF	TGCAGCCGTGTCGGGGGTGGGTCACCCCTCCACTTT
TRBD2	TRBJ2-7	TRBV7-2	few	CASSFRGTSGGRFFPYEQYF	TGTGCCAGCAGTTTCCGTGGGACTAGCGGGGGCCGTTTCTTTCCCTACGAGCAGTACTTC
NA	TRBJ1-5	TRBV10-3	NA	CASGHGGHNQPQHF	TGTGCCAGCGGCCATGGGGGGCACAATCAGCCCCAGCATTTT
NA	TRBJ1-6	TRBV6-6	few	CASTPRGTELDSPLHF	TGTGCCAGCACCCCCCGAGGGACCGAGCTAGATTCACCCCTCCACTTT
TRBD2	TRBJ2-5	TRBV12-3/TRBV12-4	many	CASSSTSGGPQETQYF	TGTGCCAGCAGTTCCACTAGCGGGGGTCCTCAAGAGACCCAGTACTTC
TRBD1	TRBJ2-7	TRBV7-9	once	CASSLLGQATQYEQYF	TGTGCCAGCAGCTTGCTCGGACAGGCGACACAATACGAGCAGTACTTC
NA	TRBJ2-1	TRBV19	once	CASSIGTPRDEQFF	TGTGCCAGTAGTATAGGGACTCCTAGGGATGAGCAGTTCTTC
NA	TRBJ1-1	TRBV12-3/TRBV12-4	many	CASSSRQMNTEAFF	TGTGCCAGCAGTTCCCGACAGATGAACACTGAAGCTTTCTTT
NA	TRBJ1-2	TRBV7-8	many	CASSLWANGGYGYTF	TGTGCCAGCAGCTTATGGGCCAACGGGGGGTATGGCTACACCTTC
NA	TRBJ1-2	TRBV6-5	many	CASKVGPSDGYTF	TGTGCCAGCAAAGTAGGGCCTAGTGATGGCTACACCTTC
TRBD1	TRBJ1-6	TRBV7-2	many	CASSLDRDSGISPLHF	TGTGCCAGCAGCTTAGACCGGGACAGTGGGATTTCACCCCTCCACTTT
NA	TRBJ1-2	TRBV12-3/TRBV12-4	NA	CASSQTGTYGYTF	TGTGCCAGCAGTCAAACCGGGACCTATGGCTACACCTTC
NA	TRBJ2-5	TRBV10-3	few	CASNPDRRQETQYF	TGTGCCAGCAACCCTGACAGGCGCCAAGAGACCCAGTACTTC
NA	TRBJ2-7	TRBV4-3	NA	CASSQVNMGLTDEQYF	TGCGCCAGCAGCCAAGTCAATATGGGACTCACTGACGAGCAGTACTTC
NA	TRBJ2-7	TRBV4-2	NA	CAISYGTSSYEQYF	TGTGCCATCAGCTACGGGACTTCCTCCTACGAGCAGTACTTC
NA	TRBJ1-1	TRBV10-3	many	CAITYGEWGTEAFF	TGTGCCATTACGTATGGGGAATGGGGCACTGAAGCTTTCTTT
NA	TRBJ1-2	TRBV18	NA	CASSPPVSYGYTF	TGTGCCAGCTCACCACCGGTCTCCTATGGCTACACCTTC
TRBD2	TRBJ2-7	TRBV10-3	NA	CAISLGLAGDGQYF	TGTGCCATCAGCCTGGGGCTAGCGGGAGACGGGCAGTACTTC
TRBD1	TRBJ1-3	TRBV2	NA	CASRGDSSSGNTIYF	TGTGCCAGCAGAGGGGACAGCTCCTCTGGAAACACCATATATTTT
NA	TRBJ2-5	TRBV7-2	NA	CASSLVQLMSKTQYF	TGTGCCAGCAGCTTAGTTCAACTAATGTCAAAGACCCAGTACTTC
TRBD1	TRBJ1-5	TRBV7-2	few	CASSLAPIDRVGLYSNQPQHF	TGTGCCAGCAGCTTAGCTCCAATCGACAGGGTTGGCCTTTATAGCAATCAGCCCCAGCATTTT
TRBD1	TRBJ2-5	TRBV5-6	NA	CASSPVEQGANPQYF	TGTGCCAGCAGCCCAGTAGAACAGGGGGCCAACCCCCAGTACTTC
TRBD1	TRBJ1-2	TRBV15	many	CATSINRGLRHGYTF	TGTGCCACCAGCATAAACAGGGGGCTTCGACATGGCTACACCTTC
TRBD1	TRBJ1-5	TRBV12-3/TRBV12-4	NA	CATTAGGPNQPQHF	TGTGCCACCACAGCAGGGGGTCCTAATCAGCCCCAGCATTTT
NA	TRBJ1-5	TRBV27	NA	CASSFSRYNQPQHF	TGTGCCAGCAGTTTCTCCCGTTATAATCAGCCCCAGCATTTT
TRBD1	TRBJ1-6	TRBV6-6	NA	CASSKQGDASPLHF	TGTGCCAGCAGTAAACAGGGGGATGCTTCACCCCTCCACTTT
NA	TRBJ2-2	TRBV5-8	NA	CASSLGRAGELFF	TGTGCCAGCAGCTTGGGCCGAGCTGGGGAGCTGTTTTTT
NA	TRBJ1-3	TRBV7-8	many	CASSLVGRAGNTIYF	TGTGCCAGCAGCTTAGTTGGCAGGGCAGGAAACACCATATATTTT
NA	TRBJ2-6	TRBV24-1	NA	CASSYSREIRANVLTF	TGTGCCAGCAGTTACTCTCGAGAGATTCGGGCCAACGTCCTGACTTTC
NA	TRBJ1-5	TRBV20-1	NA	CSARDLNQGLIGNQPQHF	TGCAGTGCTAGAGATTTAAATCAGGGTCTAATCGGCAATCAGCCCCAGCATTTT
TRBD1	TRBJ1-5	TRBV9	NA	CASSYMQGEAQHF	TGTGCCAGCAGTTACATGCAGGGGGAGGCCCAGCATTTT
NA	TRBJ1-2	TRBV25-1	NA	CASSLQNYGRRCTF	TGTGCCAGCAGTCTACAGAACTATGGCAGGAGGTGCACCTTC
TRBD1	TRBJ2-6	TRBV6-1	once	CASSPTGASAGANVLTF	TGTGCCAGCAGCCCGACAGGGGCGTCAGCTGGGGCCAACGTCCTGACTTTC
NA	TRBJ1-1	TRBV20-1	NA	CSARARRYRVNTEAFF	TGCAGTGCTAGAGCCCGACGGTACCGTGTGAACACTGAAGCTTTCTTT
TRBD1	TRBJ2-2	TRBV5-5	NA	CASSSGLGQQDTGELFF	TGTGCCAGCAGCTCGGGCCTGGGACAGCAGGACACCGGGGAGCTGTTTTTT
TRBD1	TRBJ1-4	TRBV6-5	few	CASRTGNGNEKLFF	TGTGCCAGCAGGACAGGGAACGGGAATGAAAAACTGTTTTTT
TRBD1	TRBJ1-2	TRBV25-1	few	CAPGGGHGYTF	TGTGCCCCAGGGGGTGGCCATGGCTACACCTTC
NA	TRBJ1-4	TRBV6-5	NA	CASRSRQFNEKLFF	TGTGCCAGCCGGAGCAGGCAATTTAATGAAAAACTGTTTTTT
NA	TRBJ2-2	TRBV4-1	NA	CASSQDGAAGSGELFF	TGCGCCAGCAGCCAAGATGGGGCGGCAGGGAGCGGGGAGCTGTTTTTT
NA	TRBJ2-7	TRBV9	NA	CASSVQGSPYEGQYF	TGTGCCAGCAGCGTCCAGGGGAGTCCATACGAGGGGCAGTACTTC
TRBD1	TRBJ2-7	TRBV5-8	NA	CASSLTGNTPYEQYF	TGCGCCAGCAGCCTGACAGGGAACACCCCCTACGAGCAGTACTTC
TRBD2	TRBJ2-3	TRBV7-2	NA	CASSLAGGPSDTQYF	TGTGCCAGCAGCTTAGCGGGAGGGCCCTCGGATACGCAGTATTTT
NA	TRBJ1-1	TRBV5-1	many	CASSLAESEAFF	TGCGCCAGCAGCTTGGCGGAGAGTGAAGCTTTCTTT
TRBD1	TRBJ2-7	TRBV7-2	many	CASSLAGTGGYEQYF	TGTGCCAGCAGCTTAGCTGGGACAGGGGGGTACGAGCAGTACTTC
NA	TRBJ1-1	TRBV11-2	many	CASSVPTGGGEAFF	TGTGCCAGCAGCGTGCCGACGGGTGGAGGTGAAGCTTTCTTT
NA	TRBJ1-5	TRBV10-3	NA	CAISEELGNQPQHF	TGTGCCATCAGTGAAGAGCTGGGCAATCAGCCCCAGCATTTT
NA	TRBJ1-1	TRBV3-1	NA	CASSQGLPTEAFF	TGTGCCAGCAGCCAGGGGCTACCCACTGAAGCTTTCTTT
TRBD2	TRBJ2-5	TRBV7-9	NA	CATLGELAGGQETQYF	TGTGCCACGCTGGGCGAACTAGCGGGGGGACAAGAGACCCAGTACTTC
NA	TRBJ2-6	TRBV12-5	NA	CASGLVLTGANVLTF	TGTGCTAGTGGTTTGGTACTCACGGGGGCCAACGTCCTGACTTTC